This TCR beta chain was obtained from a study of blood T cell repertoires in COVID-19. Study in general: Specimens from acute and convalescent COVID-19 originated in the United States, Italy and Spain. PBMCs, B-cell-depleted T cells, or T cells were the source of the cDNA or gDNA that made up the material.

Germline V gives CDR1 SGHTA, CDR2 FQGTGA. V was shortened by 5 bases and J by 4 bases, with 18 bases between the two germline ends. The length of the CDR3 is 15 residues. In the original analysis: Nucleated cell number was recorded as an estimate derived from reference gene primer amplification. This table comes from immunoSEQ multiplex PCR, and its TCRdb copy is limited to in-frame clones, with some not included. V and J calls and clone size are those listed in that table; D and trimming were worked out from the DNA. The data hold 200,000 to 300,000 clones, with around 87% observed a single time. The specimen was peripheral blood. The J gene is TRBJ2-7, the V gene TRBV7-3; D perhaps matches TRBD1 (6 bases). The TCR comes from a woman in her fifties or sixties with acute or convalescent COVID-19. The CDR3, as DNA: TGTGCCAGCAGCGAAGGGACATCGTCCATATACGAGCAGTACTTC. Its protein product is CASSEGTSSIYEQYF.